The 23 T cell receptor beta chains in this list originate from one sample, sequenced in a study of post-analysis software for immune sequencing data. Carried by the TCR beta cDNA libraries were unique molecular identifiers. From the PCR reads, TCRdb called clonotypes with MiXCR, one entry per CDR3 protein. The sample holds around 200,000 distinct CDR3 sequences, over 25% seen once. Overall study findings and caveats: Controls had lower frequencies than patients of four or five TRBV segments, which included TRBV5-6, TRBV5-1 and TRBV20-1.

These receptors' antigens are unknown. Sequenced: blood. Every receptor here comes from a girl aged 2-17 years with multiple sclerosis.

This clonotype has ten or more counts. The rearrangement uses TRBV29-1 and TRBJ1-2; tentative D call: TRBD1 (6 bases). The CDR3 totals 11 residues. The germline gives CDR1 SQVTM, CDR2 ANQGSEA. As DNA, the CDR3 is TGCAGTTCTTCAGGGGAAAGGGGCTACACCTTC. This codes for CSSSGERGYTF.

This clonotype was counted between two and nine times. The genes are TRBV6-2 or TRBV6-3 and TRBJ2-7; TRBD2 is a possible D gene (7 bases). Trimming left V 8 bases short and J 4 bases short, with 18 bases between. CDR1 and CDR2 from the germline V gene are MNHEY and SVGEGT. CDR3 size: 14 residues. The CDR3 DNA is TGTGCCAGCCGGGCGGGGGCCGACCCTTACGAGCAGTACTTC. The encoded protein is CASRAGADPYEQYF.

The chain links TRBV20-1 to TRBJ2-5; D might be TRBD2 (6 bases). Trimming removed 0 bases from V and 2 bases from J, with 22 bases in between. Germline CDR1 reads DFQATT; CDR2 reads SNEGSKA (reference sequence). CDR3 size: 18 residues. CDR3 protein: CSARDGGPVGGYQETQYF. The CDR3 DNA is TGCAGTGCTAGAGATGGAGGGCCAGTGGGGGGATATCAAGAGACCCAGTACTTC.

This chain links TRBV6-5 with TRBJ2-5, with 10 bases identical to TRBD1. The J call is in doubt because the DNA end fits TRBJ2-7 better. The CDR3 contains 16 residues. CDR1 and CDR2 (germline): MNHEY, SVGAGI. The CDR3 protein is CASSYEPDRGYHEQYF. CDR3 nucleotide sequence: TGTGCCAGCAGTTACGAACCGGACAGGGGGTACCACGAGCAGTACTTC.

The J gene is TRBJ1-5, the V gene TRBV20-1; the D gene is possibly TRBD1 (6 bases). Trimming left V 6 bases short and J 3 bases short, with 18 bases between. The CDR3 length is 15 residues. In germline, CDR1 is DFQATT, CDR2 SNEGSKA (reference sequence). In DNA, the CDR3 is TGCAGTGCCACAACAGGGTTTAATGCCAATCAGCCCCAGCATTTT. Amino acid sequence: CSATTGFNANQPQHF.

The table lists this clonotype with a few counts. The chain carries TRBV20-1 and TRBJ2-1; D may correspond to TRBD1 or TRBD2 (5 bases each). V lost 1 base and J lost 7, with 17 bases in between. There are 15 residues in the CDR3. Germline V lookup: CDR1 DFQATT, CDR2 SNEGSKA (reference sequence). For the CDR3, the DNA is TGCAGTGCTAGAGCTTTAAGGGGATGGGGGAATGAGCAGTTCTTC. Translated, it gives CSARALRGWGNEQFF.

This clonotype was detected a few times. Written as DNA, the CDR3 is TGCGCCAGCAGTCCTGGCCTAGACTCGAACACTGAAGCTTTCTTT. Encoded protein: CASSPGLDSNTEAFF. This chain uses TRBV5-1 with TRBJ1-1; no reliable D call. Between the trimmed V and J ends, which lost 5 bases and 1 base, there was a span of 15 bases. CDR1 and CDR2 (germline): SGHRS, YFSETQ. CDR3 length: 15 amino acids.

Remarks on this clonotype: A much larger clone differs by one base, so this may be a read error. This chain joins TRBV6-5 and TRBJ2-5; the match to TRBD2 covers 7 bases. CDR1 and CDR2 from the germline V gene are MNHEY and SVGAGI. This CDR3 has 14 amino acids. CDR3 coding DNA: TGTGCCAGCAGTTACGGCGGGGAGGGCGAGACCCAGCACTTC. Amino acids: CASSYGGEGETQHF.

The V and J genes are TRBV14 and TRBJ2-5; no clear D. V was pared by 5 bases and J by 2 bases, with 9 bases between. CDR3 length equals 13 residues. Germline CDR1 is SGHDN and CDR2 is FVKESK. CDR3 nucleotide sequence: TGTGCCAGCAGCGGTATCTTACAAGAGACCCAGTACTTC. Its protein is CASSGILQETQYF.

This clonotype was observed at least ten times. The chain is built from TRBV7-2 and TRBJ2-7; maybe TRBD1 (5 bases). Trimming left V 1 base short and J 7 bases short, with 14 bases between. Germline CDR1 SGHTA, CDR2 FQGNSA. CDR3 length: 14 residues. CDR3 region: CASSLVMQGREQYF. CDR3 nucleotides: TGTGCCAGCAGCTTAGTGATGCAGGGCCGTGAGCAGTACTTC.

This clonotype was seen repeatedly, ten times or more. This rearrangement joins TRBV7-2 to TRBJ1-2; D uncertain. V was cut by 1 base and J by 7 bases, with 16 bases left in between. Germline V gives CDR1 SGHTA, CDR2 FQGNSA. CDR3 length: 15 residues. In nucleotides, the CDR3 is TGTGCCAGCAGCTTAGGTTCGCAGAGCGCCGTTGGCTACACCTTC. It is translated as CASSLGSQSAVGYTF.

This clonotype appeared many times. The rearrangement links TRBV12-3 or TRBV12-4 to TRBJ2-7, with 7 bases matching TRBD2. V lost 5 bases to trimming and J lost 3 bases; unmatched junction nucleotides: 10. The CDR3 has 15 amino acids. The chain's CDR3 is CASSPSGVSLYEQYF. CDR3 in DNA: TGTGCCAGCAGTCCCAGCGGGGTGTCCCTCTACGAGCAGTACTTC.

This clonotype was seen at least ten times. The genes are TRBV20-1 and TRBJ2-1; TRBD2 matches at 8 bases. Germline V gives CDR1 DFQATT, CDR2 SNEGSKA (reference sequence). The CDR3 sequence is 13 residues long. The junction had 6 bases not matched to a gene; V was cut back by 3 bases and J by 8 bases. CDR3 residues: CSASRLAGYEQFF. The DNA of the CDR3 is TGCAGTGCTAGTCGGCTAGCGGGCTATGAGCAGTTCTTC.

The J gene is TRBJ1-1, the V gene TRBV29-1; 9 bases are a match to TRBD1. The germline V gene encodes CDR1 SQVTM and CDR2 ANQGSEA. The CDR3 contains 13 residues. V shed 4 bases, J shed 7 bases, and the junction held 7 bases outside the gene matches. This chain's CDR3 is CSVARTGDLEAFF. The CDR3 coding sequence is TGCAGCGTTGCCCGGACAGGGGACCTTGAAGCTTTCTTT.

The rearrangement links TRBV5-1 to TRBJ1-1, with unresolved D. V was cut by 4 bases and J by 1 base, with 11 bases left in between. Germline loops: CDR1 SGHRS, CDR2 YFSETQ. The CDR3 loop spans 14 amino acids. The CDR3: CASSEQTENTEAFF. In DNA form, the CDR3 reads TGCGCCAGCAGCGAACAAACGGAGAACACTGAAGCTTTCTTT.

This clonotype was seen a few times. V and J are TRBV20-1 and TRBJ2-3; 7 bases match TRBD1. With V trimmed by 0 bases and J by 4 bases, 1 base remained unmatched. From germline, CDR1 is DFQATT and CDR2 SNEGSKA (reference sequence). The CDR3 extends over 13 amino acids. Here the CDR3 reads CSAREQGPDTQYF. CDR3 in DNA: TGCAGTGCTAGAGAACAGGGGCCAGATACGCAGTATTTT.

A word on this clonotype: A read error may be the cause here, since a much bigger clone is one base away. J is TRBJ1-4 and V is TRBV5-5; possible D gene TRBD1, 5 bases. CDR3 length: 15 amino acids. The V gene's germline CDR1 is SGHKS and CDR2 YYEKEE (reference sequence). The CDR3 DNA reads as TGTGCCAGCAGCTTGACCCAGGGTATGGGAGAAAAACGGTTTTTT. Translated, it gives CASSLTQGMGEKRFF.

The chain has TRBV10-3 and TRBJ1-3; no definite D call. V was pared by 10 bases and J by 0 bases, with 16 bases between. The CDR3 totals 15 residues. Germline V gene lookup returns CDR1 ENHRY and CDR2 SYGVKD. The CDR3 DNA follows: TGTGCCACCCGTCTCGGACCGGACTCTGGAAACACCATATATTTT. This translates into CATRLGPDSGNTIYF.

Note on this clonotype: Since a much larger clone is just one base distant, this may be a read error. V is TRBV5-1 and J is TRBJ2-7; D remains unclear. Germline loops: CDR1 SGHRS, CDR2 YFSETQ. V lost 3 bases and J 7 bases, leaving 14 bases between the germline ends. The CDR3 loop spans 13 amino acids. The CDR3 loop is CASSWLSYNEQYF. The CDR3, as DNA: TGCGCCAGCAGCTGGCTCTCCTACAATGAGCAGTACTTC. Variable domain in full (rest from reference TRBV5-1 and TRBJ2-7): KAGVTQTPRYLIKTRGQQVTLSCSPISGHRSVSWYQQTPGQGLQFLFEYFSETQRNKGNFPGRFSGRQFSNSRSEMNVSTLELGDSALYLCASSWLSYNEQYFGPGTRLTVT.

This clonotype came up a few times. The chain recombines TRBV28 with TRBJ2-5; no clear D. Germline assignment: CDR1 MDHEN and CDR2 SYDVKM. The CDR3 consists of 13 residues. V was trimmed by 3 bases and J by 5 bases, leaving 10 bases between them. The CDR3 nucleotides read TGTGCCAGCAGTTTCGTCCAAGCGGAGACCCAGTACTTC. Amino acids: CASSFVQAETQYF. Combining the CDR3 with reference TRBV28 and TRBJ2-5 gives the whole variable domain DVKVTQSSRYLVKRTGEKVFLECVQDMDHENMFWYRQDPGLGLRLIYFSYDVKMKEKGDIPEGYSVSREKKERFSLILESASTNQTSMYLCASSFVQAETQYFGPGTRLLVL.

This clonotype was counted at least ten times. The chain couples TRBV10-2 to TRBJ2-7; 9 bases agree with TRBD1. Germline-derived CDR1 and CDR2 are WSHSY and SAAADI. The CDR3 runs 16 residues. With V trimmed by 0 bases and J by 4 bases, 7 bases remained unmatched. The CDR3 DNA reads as TGCGCCAGCAGTGAGTCGGGGGGGACAGGGAGGTACGAGCAGTACTTC. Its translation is CASSESGGTGRYEQYF.

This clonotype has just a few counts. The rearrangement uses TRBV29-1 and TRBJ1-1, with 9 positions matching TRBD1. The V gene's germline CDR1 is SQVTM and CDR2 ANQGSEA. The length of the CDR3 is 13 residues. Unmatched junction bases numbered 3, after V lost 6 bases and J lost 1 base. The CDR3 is CSVRDRANTEAFF. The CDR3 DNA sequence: TGCAGCGTAAGGGACAGGGCGAACACTGAAGCTTTCTTT.

CDR3 region: CASGKGLNEQFF. Here the CDR3 DNA reads TGTGCCAGCGGCAAGGGACTTAATGAGCAGTTCTTC. The V call is TRBV9, the J call TRBJ2-1; possibly TRBD2 for D (6 bases). There are 12 residues in the CDR3. In germline, CDR1 is SGDLS, CDR2 YYNGEE. V shed 7 bases and J shed 7 bases, with 12 bases lying between them.